The 30 T cell receptor beta chains below all came from one sample that was sequenced in a study of radiation and T cells in renal cell carcinoma (TCRdb year 2020). The time point label for this specimen denotes: blood 4 weeks post-SBRT, at nephrectomy. The treatment or condition label here, explained by the study, means: 15 Gy SBRT to primary tumor, nephrectomy 4 weeks later. Receptor amplification or capture employed the immunoSEQ multiplex PCR assay. In TCRdb, the immuneACCESS table is reduced to in-frame sequences with V and J assigned. These tables do not hold every clone; where another copy was compared, an unresolved V gene accounts for under half, and the others remain unexplained. The sample profile shows 50,000 to 70,000 clones; 65% to 80% of them were found once. The ten largest clones capture about 6.4% of the sample. Sequencing was performed on blood, taken from a patient whose treatment included radiotherapy and nephrectomy. The receptors were gathered from a man aged 60 to 75 with renal cell carcinoma.

The chain carries TRBV19 and TRBJ2-2, with 9 bases aligning to TRBD2. The CDR3 loop spans 15 amino acids. V shed 7 bases, J shed 7 bases, and the junction held 10 bases outside the gene matches. Germline V gives CDR1 LNHDA, CDR2 SQIVND (reference sequence). The CDR3: CASNGGGAILGELFF. DNA of the CDR3: TGTGCCAGTAATGGCGGGGGGGCGATACTCGGGGAGCTGTTTTTT.

V is TRBV12-5 and J is TRBJ2-2; 10 bases line up with TRBD2. This CDR3 is 13 amino acids long. Per germline, CDR1 LGHNT and CDR2 FRNRAP. J lost 6 bases, V lost 6 bases, and 1 base had no gene match. The CDR3 coding sequence is TGTGCTAGTGGCCTAGCGGGAGCCGGGGAGCTGTTTTTT. Protein sequence: CASGLAGAGELFF.

In this sample, this clone turned up a few times. The rearrangement links TRBV9 to TRBJ1-1; D call uncertain. Germline CDR1 and CDR2: SGDLS and YYNGEE. The CDR3 contains 13 residues. Trimming stripped 3 bases from V and 0 bases from J, with 6 bases between. The CDR3 region is CASSGLVNTEAFF. The CDR3 region has the DNA TGTGCCAGCAGCGGACTAGTGAACACTGAAGCTTTCTTT.

V and J are TRBV5-1 and TRBJ2-3; tentative D call: TRBD2 (6 bases). V shed 4 bases and J shed 1 base, with 16 bases lying between them. The CDR3 has 16 residues. Germline V lookup: CDR1 SGHRS, CDR2 YFSETQ. CDR3 sequence (DNA): TGCGCCAGCAGCGCCGTGACGGGAGAGGGCACAGATACGCAGTATTTT. Translation: CASSAVTGEGTDTQYF.

This chain links TRBV7-9 with TRBJ1-2, with D possibly being TRBD1 (6 bases). Between the trimmed V and J ends, which lost 2 bases and 8 bases, there was a span of 21 bases. The CDR3 contains 16 residues. In germline, CDR1 is SEHNR, CDR2 FQNEAQ (reference sequence). The DNA for the CDR3 is TGTGCCAGCAGCTTAAGAGGGTCAGGGGAGCTTTTCGGCTACACCTTC. It codes for CASSLRGSGELFGYTF.

The chain employs TRBV29-1 and TRBJ2-2; 8 bases fit TRBD2. This CDR3 is 16 amino acids long. Germline CDR1 reads SQVTM; CDR2 reads ANQGSEA. Trimming cost V 3 bases and J 0 bases; bases outside gene matches: 6. The CDR3 nucleotides are TGCAGCGTTGACCTGACTAGCGTCGCGAACACCGGGGAGCTGTTTTTT. This sequence encodes CSVDLTSVANTGELFF.

J is TRBJ2-5 and V is TRBV29-1; unclear D gene. CDR1 is SQVTM and CDR2 is ANQGSEA in the germline V gene. This CDR3 comprises 13 residues. The germline V and J ends were trimmed by 0 bases and 3 bases, with 8 bases remaining between them. CDR3 region: CSVEEVAKETQYF. The CDR3 nucleotides read TGCAGCGTTGAAGAGGTGGCGAAAGAGACCCAGTACTTC.

The chain combines TRBV5-1 with TRBJ2-6, with D possibly TRBD2 on 5 matching bases. The CDR3 has 14 amino acids. V lost 4 bases to trimming and J lost 2 bases, with 7 bases between them. Germline V CDR1 and CDR2: SGHRS, YFSETQ. The CDR3 loop reads CASSAGAGANVLTF. DNA for the CDR3: TGCGCCAGCAGCGCCGGGGCTGGGGCCAACGTCCTGACTTTC.

The rearrangement joins TRBV7-9 to TRBJ2-1; D possibly matches TRBD1 or TRBD2 (5 bases each). This CDR3 has 12 residues. CDR1 and CDR2 (germline): SEHNR, FQNEAQ (reference sequence). Trimming took off 5 bases at V and 8 bases at J, with 10 bases between the two ends. CDR3 DNA sequence: TGTGCCAGCAGCCTCGGGGCGGATGAGCAGTTCTTC. The encoded protein is CASSLGADEQFF. Complete variable domain (other parts from reference TRBV7-9 and TRBJ2-1): DTGVSQNPRHKITKRGQNVTFRCDPISEHNRLYWYRQTLGQGPEFLTYFQNEAQLEKSRLLSDRFSAERPKGSFSTLEIQRTEQGDSAMYLCASSLGADEQFFGPGTRLTVL.

This clone was picked up one time. V usage is TRBV9 and J usage is TRBJ2-5, with D possibly matching TRBD2 (6 bases). With 3 bases removed from V and 5 bases from J, the gap between germline ends came to 20 bases. Germline values: CDR1 SGDLS, CDR2 YYNGEE. The CDR3 loop spans 16 amino acids. The CDR3 reads CASSDAGTPHRETQYF. The DNA for the CDR3 is TGTGCCAGCAGCGACGCCGGGACTCCCCACCGGGAGACCCAGTACTTC.

This chain connects TRBV6-5 to TRBJ2-7; the D gene is possibly TRBD1 (6 bases). CDR1 and CDR2 (germline): MNHEY, SVGAGI. The CDR3 spans 15 residues. The germline V and J ends were trimmed by 2 bases and 7 bases, with 18 bases remaining between them. This chain's CDR3 is CASSYKGESDREQYV. The DNA of the CDR3 is TGTGCCAGCAGTTACAAGGGGGAGTCGGATCGGGAGCAGTACGTC.

The rearrangement uses TRBV6-6 and TRBJ1-1; no reliable D call. Trimming left V 6 bases short and J 1 base short, with 9 bases between. CDR1 is MNHNY, CDR2 SVGAGI, per germline (reference sequence). This CDR3 is built from 13 residues. Here the CDR3 reads CASRGMGNTEAFF. CDR3 DNA: TGTGCCAGCAGGGGTATGGGGAACACTGAAGCTTTCTTT.

The chain has TRBV7-2 and TRBJ2-2; either TRBD1 or TRBD2 may fit D (5 bases each). The CDR3 consists of 16 residues. V lost 5 bases and J 4 bases, leaving 17 bases between the germline ends. CDR1 and CDR2 from the germline V gene are SGHTA and FQGNSA. The CDR3 here is CASSPLRAGGTGELFF. The CDR3 nucleotides are TGTGCCAGCAGCCCCCTCCGGGCTGGGGGCACCGGGGAGCTGTTTTTT.

The CDR3: CASSPPERGAYNEQFF. The CDR3 DNA sequence: TGTGCCAGCAGCCCCCCTGAGCGGGGGGCGTACAATGAGCAGTTCTTC. The V and J genes are TRBV9 and TRBJ2-1, with 9 nucleotides matching TRBD2. J was trimmed by 4 bases and V by 4 bases; bases with no gene match: 9. Germline CDR1 SGDLS, CDR2 YYNGEE. The CDR3 runs 16 residues. Looking up the rest from reference TRBV9 and TRBJ2-1 gives the full variable domain: DSGVTQTPKHLITATGQRVTLRCSPRSGDLSVYWYQQSLDQGLQFLIQYYNGEERAKGNILERFSAQQFPDLHSELNLSSLELGDSALYFCASSPPERGAYNEQFFGPGTRLTVL.

This rearrangement joins TRBV18 to TRBJ1-3; 9 nucleotides align to TRBD1. V lost 4 bases, J lost 4 bases, and 5 bases stayed unmatched. In germline, CDR1 is KGHSH, CDR2 LQKENI. The CDR3 contains 15 residues. The DNA of the CDR3 is TGTGCCAGCTCACGCGGGACAGGGCAGGGAAACACCATATATTTT. Its protein product is CASSRGTGQGNTIYF.

The gene calls are TRBV18 and TRBJ2-3, with 10 bases fitting TRBD2. Per germline, CDR1 KGHSH and CDR2 LQKENI. The CDR3 has 16 amino acids. Unmatched junction bases numbered 5, after V lost 3 bases and J lost 2 bases. CDR3 in amino acids: CASSPLTSGYTDTQYF. CDR3 nucleotide sequence: TGTGCCAGCTCACCCCTGACTAGCGGGTACACAGATACGCAGTATTTT. The full variable domain, with the rest looked up from reference TRBV18 and TRBJ2-3, is NAGVMQNPRHLVRRRGQEARLRCSPMKGHSHVYWYRQLPEEGLKFMVYLQKENIIDESGMPKERFSAEFPKEGPSILRIQQVVRGDSAAYFCASSPLTSGYTDTQYFGPGTRLTVL.

The chain recombines TRBV19 with TRBJ2-4; 8 bases align to TRBD1. The CDR3 is 16 amino acids. The junction had 8 bases not matched to a gene; V was cut back by 5 bases and J by 2 bases. Germline V gene sequence: CDR1 LNHDA, CDR2 SQIVND (reference sequence). CDR3 in amino acids: CASSPLTGETKNIQYF. Here the CDR3 DNA reads TGTGCCAGTAGTCCTCTGACAGGGGAGACCAAAAACATTCAGTACTTC.

This rearrangement joins TRBV19 to TRBJ2-7; D possibly uses TRBD1 or TRBD2 (5 bases each). CDR3 length equals 13 residues. Trimming stripped 7 bases from V and 5 bases from J, with 15 bases between. Germline V gene sequence: CDR1 LNHDA, CDR2 SQIVND (reference sequence). The CDR3 bases are TGTGCCAGTAACGAGGGGAGAGGCGACGAGCAGTACTTC. Its translation: CASNEGRGDEQYF.

This clone was counted only a few times. The chain is built from TRBV19 and TRBJ2-3; the D is unclear. V was shortened by 4 bases and J by 4 bases, with 9 bases between the two germline ends. This CDR3 contains 13 residues. Per germline, CDR1 LNHDA and CDR2 SQIVND (reference sequence). CDR3 in DNA: TGTGCCAGTAGTAGGTCCCTCGCAGATACGCAGTATTTT. It yields the protein CASSRSLADTQYF.

This sequence joins TRBV10-3 and TRBJ2-5; the match to TRBD1 covers 7 bases. The J call may be incorrect, as the DNA end agrees better with TRBJ2-7. The length of the CDR3 is 15 residues. Germline CDR1 and CDR2: ENHRY and SYGVKD. In DNA, the CDR3 is TGTGCCATCAGAAACACCCGGGACAGTTATGACGAGCAGTACTTC. This encodes CAIRNTRDSYDEQYF.

In DNA form, the CDR3 reads TGTGCCACCAATCCGGGACAGGGACATACTGAAGCTTTCTTT. The encoded protein is CATNPGQGHTEAFF. The chain recombines TRBV6-5 with TRBJ1-1; 9 bases fit TRBD1. The CDR3 covers 14 residues. The germline V gene encodes CDR1 MNHEY and CDR2 SVGAGI. The trim removed 10 bases at V and 5 bases at J, leaving 11 bases unmatched.

The rearrangement joins TRBV7-9 to TRBJ1-5; 7 bases agree with TRBD1. Germline lookup yields CDR1 SEHNR and CDR2 FQNEAQ (reference sequence). V lost 4 bases and J lost 7; bases outside the gene matches: 16. The CDR3 runs to 17 residues. In DNA form, the CDR3 reads TGTGCCAGCAGCTCGACCCGGGACAGCTCCCCGGGGCAGCCCCAGCATTTT. It specifies CASSSTRDSSPGQPQHF.

The CDR3 protein is CASNGGELVAEQYV. The CDR3 nucleotides read TGTGCCAGCAATGGAGGTGAGCTGGTCGCCGAGCAGTACGTC. This rearrangement joins TRBV6-1 to TRBJ2-7, with D possibly being TRBD2 (5 bases). Looked up from germline, CDR1 is MNHNS and CDR2 is SASEGT. The CDR3 spans 14 residues. The V and J ends lost 7 bases and 6 bases respectively, with 19 bases between them.

This clone was seen a handful of times. V is TRBV6-1 and J is TRBJ2-2; D remains ambiguous. Germline V gives CDR1 MNHNS, CDR2 SASEGT. CDR3 length equals 14 residues. The V and J ends lost 9 bases and 3 bases respectively, with 14 bases between them. CDR3 in amino acids: CASRARRDTGELFF. The CDR3 bases are TGTGCCAGTCGGGCCCGCCGGGACACCGGGGAGCTGTTTTTT.

This chain joins TRBV6-4 and TRBJ2-5, with 11 bases aligning to TRBD2. The V segment lost 3 bases and the J segment 5 bases; nucleotides outside the gene matches: 5. The CDR3 runs 15 residues. In germline, CDR1 is MRHNA, CDR2 SNTAGT. CDR3 DNA sequence: TGTGCCAGCAGTGAGAGTAGCGGGGGGGCCGAGACCCAGTACTTC. Amino acids: CASSESSGGAETQYF.

The genes are TRBV6-1 and TRBJ1-2; D is unclear. V was pared by 7 bases and J by 5 bases, with 8 bases between. Germline V gene lookup returns CDR1 MNHNS and CDR2 SASEGT. This CDR3 contains 11 residues. As DNA, the CDR3 is TGTGCCAGCACAAGGGAGTATGGCTACACCTTC. Amino acid sequence: CASTREYGYTF.

The rearrangement links TRBV25-1 to TRBJ1-4; D possibly corresponds to TRBD1 (6 bases). V was clipped by 6 bases and J by 1 base, with 9 bases between them. From germline, CDR1 is MGHDK and CDR2 SYGVNS. This CDR3 is 14 amino acids long. The CDR3, as DNA: TGTGCCAGCAGGAAACAGGGAACTAATGAAAAACTGTTTTTT. This gives the protein CASRKQGTNEKLFF.

This clone appeared a single time. This rearrangement joins TRBV7-2 to TRBJ1-5; TRBD1 is a possible D gene (5 bases). Germline-derived CDR1 and CDR2 are SGHTA and FQGNSA. Deletions cut 5 bases from V and 0 bases from J, with 11 bases between. The CDR3 contains 15 residues. CDR3 bases: TGTGCCAGCAGCCCCACAGGCGATAGCAATCAGCCCCAGCATTTT. This translates into CASSPTGDSNQPQHF.

The V call is TRBV11-2, the J call TRBJ1-6; possible D gene TRBD1, 6 bases. The CDR3 runs to 14 residues. The V end lost 4 bases, the J end lost 8 bases, and 12 bases lay between the germline ends. Germline V gene data show CDR1 as SGHAT and CDR2 as FQNNGV. The CDR3, as DNA: TGTGCCAGCAGCTGGCCAGGGGTTTATTCACCCCTCCACTTT. Its protein product is CASSWPGVYSPLHF.

The J gene is TRBJ2-7, the V gene TRBV30; 8 bases align to TRBD1. J was trimmed by 2 bases and V by 8 bases; bases with no gene match: 8. The CDR3 extends over 13 amino acids. In germline, CDR1 is GTSNPN, CDR2 SVGIG (reference sequence). The CDR3 bases are TGTGCCGGACGACAGGGGACGCCCTACGAGCAGTACTTC. It translates to CAGRQGTPYEQYF. The entire variable domain, with the rest obtained from reference TRBV30 and TRBJ2-7, is as follows: SQTIHQWPATLVQPVGSPLSLECTVEGTSNPNLYWYRQAAGRGLQLLFYSVGIGQISSEVPQNLSASRPQDRQFILSSKKLLLSDSGFYLCAGRQGTPYEQYFGPGTRLTVT.